This TCR beta chain was recovered during a study of blood T cell repertoires in COVID-19. Overall study context: There were acute and convalescent COVID-19 samples, and they came from the United States, Italy and Spain.

As handled by the study authors: Estimated nucleated cell counts came from reference gene primer amplification. Sequencing was performed with immunoSEQ multiplex PCR; in TCRdb, only in-frame clones are kept and a portion is missing. The V and J calls and clone size come from that table; D and trimming were worked out from the DNA. Of some 210,000 clones listed, roughly four fifths are singletons. V was cut by 6 bases and J by 0 bases, with 8 bases left in between. The CDR3 covers 13 residues. The germline V gene has CDR1 SNHLY and CDR2 FYNNEI. The chain joins TRBV2 to TRBJ1-1; D is unclear. The clonotype originates from a woman aged 70 to 79 with active or convalescent COVID-19. Sequenced material: peripheral blood. The CDR3 DNA reads TGTGCCAGCAGCTCCCTTTTGAACACTGAAGCTTTCTTT. Protein product: CASSSLLNTEAFF.